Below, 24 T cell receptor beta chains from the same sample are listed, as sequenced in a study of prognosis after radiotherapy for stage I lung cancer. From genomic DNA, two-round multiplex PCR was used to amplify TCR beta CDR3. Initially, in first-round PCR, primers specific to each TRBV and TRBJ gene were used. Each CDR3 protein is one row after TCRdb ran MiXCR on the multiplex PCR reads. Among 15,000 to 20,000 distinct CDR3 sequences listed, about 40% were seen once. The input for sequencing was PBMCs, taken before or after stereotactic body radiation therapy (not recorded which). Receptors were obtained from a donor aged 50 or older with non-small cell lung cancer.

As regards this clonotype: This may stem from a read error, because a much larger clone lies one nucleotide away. CDR3 in amino acids: CASILRGGSPLHF. Written as DNA, the CDR3 is TGTGCCAGCATCTTGCGGGGAGGATCACCCCTCCACTTT. The rearrangement uses TRBV5-5 and TRBJ1-6; no clear D gene. The germline V gene has CDR1 SGHKS and CDR2 YYEKEE (reference sequence). The CDR3 runs to 13 residues.

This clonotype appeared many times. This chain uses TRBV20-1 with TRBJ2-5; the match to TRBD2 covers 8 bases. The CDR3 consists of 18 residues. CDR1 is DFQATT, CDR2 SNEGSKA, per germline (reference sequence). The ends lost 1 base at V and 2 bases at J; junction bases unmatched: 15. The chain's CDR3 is CSARGGGGLVTLQETQYF. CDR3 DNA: TGCAGTGCTAGAGGGGGGGGGGGACTAGTCACTTTACAAGAGACCCAGTACTTC.

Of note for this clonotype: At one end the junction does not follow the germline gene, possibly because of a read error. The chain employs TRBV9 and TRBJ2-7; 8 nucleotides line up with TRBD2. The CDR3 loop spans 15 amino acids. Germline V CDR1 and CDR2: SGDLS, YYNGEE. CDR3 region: CASISPSGGVAEQHF. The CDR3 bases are TGTGCCAGCATCTCTCCCAGCGGGGGTGTTGCCGAGCAGCACTTC. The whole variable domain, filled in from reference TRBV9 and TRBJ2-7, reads DSGVTQTPKHLITATGQRVTLRCSPRSGDLSVYWYQQSLDQGLQFLIQYYNGEERAKGNILERFSAQQFPDLHSELNLSSLELGDSALYFCASISPSGGVAEQHFGPGTRLTVT.

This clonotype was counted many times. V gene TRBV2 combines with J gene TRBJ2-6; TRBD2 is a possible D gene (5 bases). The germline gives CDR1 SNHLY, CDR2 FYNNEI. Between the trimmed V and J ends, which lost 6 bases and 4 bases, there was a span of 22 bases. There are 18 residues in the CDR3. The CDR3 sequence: CASSGGPLSKAGANVLTF. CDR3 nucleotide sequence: TGTGCCAGCAGCGGAGGACCCCTCTCTAAGGCCGGGGCCAACGTCCTGACTTTC. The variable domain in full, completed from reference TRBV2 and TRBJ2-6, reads EPEVTQTPSHQVTQMGQEVILRCVPISNHLYFYWYRQILGQKVEFLVSFYNNEISEKSEIFDDQFSVERPDGSNFTLKIRSTKLEDSAMYFCASSGGPLSKAGANVLTFGAGSRLTVL.

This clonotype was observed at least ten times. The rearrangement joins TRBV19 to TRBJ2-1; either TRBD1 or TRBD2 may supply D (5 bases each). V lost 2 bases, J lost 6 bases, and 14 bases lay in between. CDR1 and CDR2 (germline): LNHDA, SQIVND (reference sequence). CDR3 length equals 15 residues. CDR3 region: CASSIQDRGANEQFF. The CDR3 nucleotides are TGTGCCAGTAGTATACAGGATCGAGGGGCCAATGAGCAGTTCTTC.

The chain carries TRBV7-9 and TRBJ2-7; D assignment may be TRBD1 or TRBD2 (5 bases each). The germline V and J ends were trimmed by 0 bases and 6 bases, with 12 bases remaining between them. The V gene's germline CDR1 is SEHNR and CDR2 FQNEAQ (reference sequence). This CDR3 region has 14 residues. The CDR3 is CASSLAGARGEQYF. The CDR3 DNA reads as TGTGCCAGCAGCTTAGCGGGAGCAAGGGGCGAGCAGTACTTC.

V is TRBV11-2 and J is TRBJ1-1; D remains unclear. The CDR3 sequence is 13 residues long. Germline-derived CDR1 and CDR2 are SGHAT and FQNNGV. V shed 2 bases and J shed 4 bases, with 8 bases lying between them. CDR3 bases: TGTGCCAGCAGCTTAAGTCAATCCACTGAAGCTTTCTTT. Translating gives CASSLSQSTEAFF.

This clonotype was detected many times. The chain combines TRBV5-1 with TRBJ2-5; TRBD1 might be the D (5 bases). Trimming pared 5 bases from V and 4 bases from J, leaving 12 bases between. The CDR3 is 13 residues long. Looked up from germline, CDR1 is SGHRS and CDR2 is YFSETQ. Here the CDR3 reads CASRAGLGETQYF. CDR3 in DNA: TGCGCCAGCAGGGCAGGGTTGGGAGAGACCCAGTACTTC.

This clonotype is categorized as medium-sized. The CDR3 coding sequence is TGTGCCAGCACCCTGGACACGTACACAGATACGCAGTATTTT. This translates into CASTLDTYTDTQYF. This sequence joins TRBV6-1 and TRBJ2-3, with D possibly matching TRBD1 (5 bases). Per germline, CDR1 MNHNS and CDR2 SASEGT. CDR3 size: 14 residues. V shed 7 bases and J shed 2 bases, with 13 bases lying between them.

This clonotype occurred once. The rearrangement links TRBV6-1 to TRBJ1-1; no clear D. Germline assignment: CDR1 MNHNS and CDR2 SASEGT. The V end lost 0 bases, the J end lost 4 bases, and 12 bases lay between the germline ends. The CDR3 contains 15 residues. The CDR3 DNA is TGTGCCAGCAGTGAAGCGCTCGGTGACGGCACTGAAGCTTTCTTT. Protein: CASSEALGDGTEAFF.

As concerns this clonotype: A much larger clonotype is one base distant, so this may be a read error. CDR3 loop: CSARTGTGTNEQFF. The DNA for the CDR3 is TGCAGTGCTAGAACCGGGACAGGGACTAATGAGCAGTTCTTC. The chain joins TRBV20-1 to TRBJ2-1, with TRBD1 matching 9 bases. The germline V gene encodes CDR1 DFQATT and CDR2 SNEGSKA (reference sequence). This CDR3 has 14 residues. V trimming: 2 bases; J trimming: 7 bases; junction bases outside the gene matches: 6.

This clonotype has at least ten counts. The CDR3 sequence: CASSQDLGFYEQYF. Written as DNA, the CDR3 is TGTGCCAGCAGCCAAGATCTTGGTTTCTACGAGCAGTACTTC. The genes are TRBV4-2 and TRBJ2-7; D gene unclear. The CDR3 is made up of 14 amino acids. Germline CDR1 LGHNA, CDR2 YNFKEQ. Trimming cost V 0 bases and J 3 bases, with 9 bases left between them.

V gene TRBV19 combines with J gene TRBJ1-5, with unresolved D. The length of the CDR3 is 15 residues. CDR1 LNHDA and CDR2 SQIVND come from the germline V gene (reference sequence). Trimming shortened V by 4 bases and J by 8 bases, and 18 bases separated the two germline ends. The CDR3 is CASSTSVSGYEPQHF. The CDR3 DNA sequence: TGTGCCAGTAGTACCTCGGTGTCGGGGTATGAGCCCCAGCATTTT.

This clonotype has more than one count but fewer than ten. This chain's CDR3 is CASSSGRIYEQYF. CDR3 nucleotides: TGTGCCAGCAGCTCCGGAAGGATCTACGAGCAGTACTTC. The V call is TRBV7-9, the J call TRBJ2-7; D is undetermined. Germline V gene lookup returns CDR1 SEHNR and CDR2 FQNEAQ (reference sequence). Between the trimmed V and J ends, which lost 4 bases and 3 bases, there was a span of 10 bases. The CDR3 is made up of 13 amino acids.

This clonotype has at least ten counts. The CDR3 DNA reads as TGTGCCACCCAAAACAGAGCCGATCAGCCCCAGCATTTT. Translation gives CATQNRADQPQHF. V and J are TRBV6-2 or TRBV6-3 and TRBJ1-5; D remains ambiguous. The ends were cut back, 10 bases at V and 5 bases at J, with 15 bases in the middle. This CDR3 contains 13 residues. CDR1 is MNHEY, CDR2 SVGEGT, per germline.

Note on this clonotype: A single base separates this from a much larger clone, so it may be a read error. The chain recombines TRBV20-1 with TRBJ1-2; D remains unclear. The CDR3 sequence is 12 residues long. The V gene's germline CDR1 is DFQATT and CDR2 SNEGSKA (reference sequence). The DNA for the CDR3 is TGCAGTGCTAGCACGGTATCCGGTGGCTGCACCTTC. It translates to CSASTVSGGCTF.

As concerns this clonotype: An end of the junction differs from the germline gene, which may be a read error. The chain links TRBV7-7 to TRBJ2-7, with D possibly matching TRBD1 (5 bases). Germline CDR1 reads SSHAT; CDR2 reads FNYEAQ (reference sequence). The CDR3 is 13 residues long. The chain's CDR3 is CASSPLGEKEQYF. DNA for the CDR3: TGTGCTAGCAGCCCCTTAGGGGAAAAAGAGCAGTACTTC.

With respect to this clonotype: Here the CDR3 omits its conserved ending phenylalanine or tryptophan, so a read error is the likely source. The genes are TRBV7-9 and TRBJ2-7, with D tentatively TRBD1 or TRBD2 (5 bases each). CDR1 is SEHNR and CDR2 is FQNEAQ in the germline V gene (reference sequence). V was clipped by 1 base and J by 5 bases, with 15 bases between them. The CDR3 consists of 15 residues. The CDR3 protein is CASSLGRGRGDEQYL. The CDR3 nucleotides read TGTGCCAGCAGCTTAGGCCGGGGACGGGGAGACGAGCAGTACTTA.

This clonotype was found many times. CDR3 region: CASSRGLAGVGTDTQYF. CDR3 nucleotides: TGCGCCAGCAGCCGAGGACTAGCGGGAGTCGGCACAGATACGCAGTATTTT. The V call is TRBV4-1, the J call TRBJ2-3; TRBD2 aligns across 13 bases. J gave up 1 base and V 4 bases, and 5 bases lay outside the gene matches. The CDR3 contains 17 residues. Germline V gene lookup returns CDR1 MGHRA and CDR2 YSYEKL.

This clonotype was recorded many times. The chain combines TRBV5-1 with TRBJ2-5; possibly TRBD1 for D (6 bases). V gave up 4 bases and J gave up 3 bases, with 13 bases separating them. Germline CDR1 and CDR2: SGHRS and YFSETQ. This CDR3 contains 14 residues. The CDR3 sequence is CASSEAPGEETQYF. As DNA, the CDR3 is TGCGCCAGCAGCGAGGCCCCAGGGGAAGAGACCCAGTACTTC.

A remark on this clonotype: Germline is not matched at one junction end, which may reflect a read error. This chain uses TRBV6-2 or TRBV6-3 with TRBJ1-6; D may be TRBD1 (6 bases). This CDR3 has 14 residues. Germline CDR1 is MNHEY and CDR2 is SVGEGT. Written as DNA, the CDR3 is TGTGCCAGCGTGCAGGACAGAGATAATTCACCCCTCCACTTC. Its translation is CASVQDRDNSPLHF.

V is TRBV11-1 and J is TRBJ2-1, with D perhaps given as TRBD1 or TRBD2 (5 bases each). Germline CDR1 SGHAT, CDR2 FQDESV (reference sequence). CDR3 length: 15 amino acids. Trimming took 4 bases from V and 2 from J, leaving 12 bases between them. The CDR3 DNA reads TGTGCCAGCAGCTCCTCCGGGACGGCCTACAATGAGCAGTTCTTC. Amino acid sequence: CASSSSGTAYNEQFF.

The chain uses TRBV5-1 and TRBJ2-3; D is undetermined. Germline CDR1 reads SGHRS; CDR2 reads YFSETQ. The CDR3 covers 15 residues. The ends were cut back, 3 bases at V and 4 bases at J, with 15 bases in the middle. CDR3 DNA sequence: TGCGCCAGCAGCTCCTTAGGAGATCTGGCAGATACGCAGTATTTT. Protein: CASSSLGDLADTQYF.

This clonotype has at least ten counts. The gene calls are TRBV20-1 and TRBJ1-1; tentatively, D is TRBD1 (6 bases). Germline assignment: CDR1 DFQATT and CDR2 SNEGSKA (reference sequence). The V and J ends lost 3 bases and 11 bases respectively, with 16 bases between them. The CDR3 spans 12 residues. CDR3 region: CSARRGGRYAFF. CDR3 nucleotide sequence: TGCAGTGCTAGGAGAGGGGGACGGTACGCTTTCTTT.